This is a list of T cell receptor beta chains from one sample in a study of sequential checkpoint blockade in melanoma. Here immunoSEQ multiplex PCR was the method, and the copy in TCRdb shows in-frame clones only, minus some. The table lists about 13,000 clones, 27% of them singletons. Sequencing was performed on tumor tissue (inferred from file names), taken from a patient given nivolumab and ipilimumab in sequence. The receptors were gathered from a human donor with melanoma. CDR3s include the opening cysteine and the closing phenylalanine or tryptophan. D genes are given only for firm matches. A clone size is listed for some rows: how often the clone was seen (once, few, many), or a class if it is expanded.

>TRBV11-3|-|TRBJ2-1|few|14
TGTGCCAGCAGCTTGGACCCCTCGAGCAATGAGCAGTTCTTC
CASSLDPSSNEQFF
>TRBV18|TRBD1|TRBJ1-5|-|16
TGTGCCAGCTCACCCCCGGGACAGGAGGGAAATCAGCCCCAGCATTTT
CASSPPGQEGNQPQHF
>TRBV11-3|-|TRBJ1-4|-|15
TGTGCCAGCAGCCAAGGGGGGGCATGGAAAGAAAAACTGTTTTTT
CASSQGGAWKEKLFF
>TRBV5-1|TRBD1|TRBJ1-2|-|16
TGCGCCAGCAGCCTCTCGACAGGGGGCCCTTCGGAGGGCTACACCTTC
CASSLSTGGPSEGYTF
>TRBV7-7|-|TRBJ2-7|-|17
TGTGCCAGCAGCTTAGAAGTCCCCACCTTGTCCTCCTACGAGCAGTACTTC
CASSLEVPTLSSYEQYF
>TRBV11-3|TRBD1|TRBJ1-2|medium-sized|15
TGTGCCAGCAGCTTAGGGGGGACAGCCAACTATGGCTACACCTTC
CASSLGGTANYGYTF
>TRBV19|TRBD1|TRBJ2-2|few|16
TGTGCCAGTAGTAGAACAGGGGTCAAGAACACCGGGGAGCTGTTTTTT
CASSRTGVKNTGELFF
>TRBV6-8|-|TRBJ1-2|many|13
TGTGCCAGCGACGATGGGGGATACTATGGCTACACCTTC
CASDDGGYYGYTF
>TRBV28|-|TRBJ2-4|few|14
TGTGCCAGCAGCCGAAGACAGGTCAAAAACATTCAGTACTTC
CASSRRQVKNIQYF
>TRBV18|TRBD2|TRBJ2-7|-|15
TGTGCCAGCTCACCTAGACTAGCTAGTACCTACGAGCAGTACTTC
CASSPRLASTYEQYF
>TRBV28|-|TRBJ1-5|-|14
TGTGCCAGCAGTTCGGGCAGGGGACTACAGCCCCAGCATTTT
CASSSGRGLQPQHF
>TRBV27|-|TRBJ2-7|-|12
TGTGCCAGCAGTTTCCGGGGTGGGGAGCAGTACTTC
CASSFRGGEQYF
>TRBV9|-|TRBJ2-1|few|15
TGTGCCAGCAGCGGCATTGCCGCTGGCAAGGATGAGCAGTTCTTC
CASSGIAAGKDEQFF